The clone carrying this TCR beta chain was seen at least ten times. This sample stems from a study of T cells after yellow fever vaccination. This CDR3 has 14 residues. V shed 5 bases and J 1 base; nucleotides not matched to a gene: 4. Germline CDR1 is SNHLY and CDR2 is FYNNEI. TCRdb re-called the 5' RACE reads with MiXCR, one entry per CDR3 protein. This table has about 210,000 distinct CDR3 sequences, about 3% appearing once. The material sequenced was CD4+ T cells sorted from PBMCs, taken 10 days after the yellow fever booster vaccination. The origin of this receptor is a man younger than 30 who received the YFV17D yellow fever vaccine. The chain has TRBV2 and TRBJ2-7; 8 bases match TRBD1. The CDR3 DNA reads TGTGCCAGCAGTAACGACAGGGGATCCTACGAGCAGTACTTC. It translates to CASSNDRGSYEQYF.